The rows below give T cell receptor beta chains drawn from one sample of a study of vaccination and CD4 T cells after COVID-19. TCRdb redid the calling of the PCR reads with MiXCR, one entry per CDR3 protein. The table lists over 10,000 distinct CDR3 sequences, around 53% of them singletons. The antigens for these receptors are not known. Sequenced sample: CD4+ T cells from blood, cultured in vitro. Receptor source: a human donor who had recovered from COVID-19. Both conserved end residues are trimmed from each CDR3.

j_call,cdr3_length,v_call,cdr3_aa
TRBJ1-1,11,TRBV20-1,SALGQSNTEAF
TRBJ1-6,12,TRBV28,ASRRDRGYSPLH
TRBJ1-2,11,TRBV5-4,ASSSTGMRGYT
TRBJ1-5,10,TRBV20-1,SASYSNQPQH
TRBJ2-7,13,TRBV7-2,ASSPAGTGIYEQY
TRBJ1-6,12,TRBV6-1,ASSGGTDNSPLH
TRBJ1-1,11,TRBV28,ASSSGLNTEAF
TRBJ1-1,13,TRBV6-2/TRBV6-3,ASSYRGRRNTEAF
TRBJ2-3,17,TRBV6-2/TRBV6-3,ASSYQKRTSGRITDTQY
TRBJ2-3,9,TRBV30,AWGSGDTQY
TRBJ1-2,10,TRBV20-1,SAGAGDYGYT
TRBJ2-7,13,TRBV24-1,ATSDSARGPYEQY
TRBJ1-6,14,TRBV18,ASSPIATGENSPLH
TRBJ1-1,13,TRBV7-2,ASSLVRGGRHEAF
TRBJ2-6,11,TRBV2,ASSDGGANVLT
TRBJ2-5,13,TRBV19,ASSTTSPGDETQY
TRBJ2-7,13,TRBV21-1,ASSKGASGADEQY
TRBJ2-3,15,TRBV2,ASILGVLGGRISTQY
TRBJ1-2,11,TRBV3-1,ASSQGGQDGYT
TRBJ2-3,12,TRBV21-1,ASSKAQIGDTQY
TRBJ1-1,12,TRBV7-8,ASSRGRVGTEAF
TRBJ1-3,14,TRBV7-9,ASSPDEFSSGNTIY
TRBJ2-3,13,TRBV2,ASIQSGVTTDTQY
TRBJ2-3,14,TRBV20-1,RAGGTSGVSTDTQY
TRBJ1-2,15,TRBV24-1,ATSDSQGPSISSGYT
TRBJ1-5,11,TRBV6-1,ASSEEGDRPQH
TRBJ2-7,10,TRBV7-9,ASSSTSNEQY
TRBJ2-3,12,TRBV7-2,ASSLDDSTDTQY
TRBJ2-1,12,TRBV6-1,ASTGGAGYNEQF
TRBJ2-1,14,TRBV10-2,ASSDGGGSIGNEQF
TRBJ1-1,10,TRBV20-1,SVMIRSTEAF
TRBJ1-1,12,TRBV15,ATSRWGGNTEAF